This T cell receptor (beta chain) came from a study of Ad26.COV2.S vaccination and SARS-CoV-2 variants. Study overall: Donor was one of the participants in the Ad26.COV2.S arm of the COV1001 trial. The study gave Ad26.COV2.S intramuscularly, once or twice 56 days apart.

Noted treatment: about 20 received Ad26.COV2.S at low or high dose, single or two shots; 5 received placebo; per-sample allocation not given. The study sampled participants on day 63 after the first vaccine or placebo injection. An adult donor aged 18-55 years was enrolled in Boston. V shed 7 bases, J shed 8 bases, and the junction held 13 bases outside the gene matches. The CDR3 is 14 amino acids. The germline V gene encodes CDR1 SNHLY and CDR2 FYNNEI. The study's findings and limits: Breadth measured for non-spike TCRs was similar across vaccine and placebo recipients.

Sequenced by immunoSEQ multiplex PCR; TCRdb stores in-frame clones only, minus some. The sample has 350,000 to 400,000 clones; roughly nine tenths are singletons. Turning to this clone: Its antigen is as yet unknown.

The material was peripheral blood, obtained in a trial of Ad26.COV2.S vaccine versus placebo. The sequence derives from a person aged 18-65 years who received the Ad26.COV2.S COVID-19 vaccine or a placebo. The V gene is TRBV2, the J gene TRBJ1-2; 7 bases line up with TRBD1. The DNA of the CDR3 is TGTGCCAGCACAGAGGGGGCGATTACTAGGGGCTACACCTTC. Encoded protein: CASTEGAITRGYTF. The whole variable domain, filled in from reference TRBV2 and TRBJ1-2, reads EPEVTQTPSHQVTQMGQEVILRCVPISNHLYFYWYRQILGQKVEFLVSFYNNEISEKSEIFDDQFSVERPDGSNFTLKIRSTKLEDSAMYFCASTEGAITRGYTFGSGTRLTVV.